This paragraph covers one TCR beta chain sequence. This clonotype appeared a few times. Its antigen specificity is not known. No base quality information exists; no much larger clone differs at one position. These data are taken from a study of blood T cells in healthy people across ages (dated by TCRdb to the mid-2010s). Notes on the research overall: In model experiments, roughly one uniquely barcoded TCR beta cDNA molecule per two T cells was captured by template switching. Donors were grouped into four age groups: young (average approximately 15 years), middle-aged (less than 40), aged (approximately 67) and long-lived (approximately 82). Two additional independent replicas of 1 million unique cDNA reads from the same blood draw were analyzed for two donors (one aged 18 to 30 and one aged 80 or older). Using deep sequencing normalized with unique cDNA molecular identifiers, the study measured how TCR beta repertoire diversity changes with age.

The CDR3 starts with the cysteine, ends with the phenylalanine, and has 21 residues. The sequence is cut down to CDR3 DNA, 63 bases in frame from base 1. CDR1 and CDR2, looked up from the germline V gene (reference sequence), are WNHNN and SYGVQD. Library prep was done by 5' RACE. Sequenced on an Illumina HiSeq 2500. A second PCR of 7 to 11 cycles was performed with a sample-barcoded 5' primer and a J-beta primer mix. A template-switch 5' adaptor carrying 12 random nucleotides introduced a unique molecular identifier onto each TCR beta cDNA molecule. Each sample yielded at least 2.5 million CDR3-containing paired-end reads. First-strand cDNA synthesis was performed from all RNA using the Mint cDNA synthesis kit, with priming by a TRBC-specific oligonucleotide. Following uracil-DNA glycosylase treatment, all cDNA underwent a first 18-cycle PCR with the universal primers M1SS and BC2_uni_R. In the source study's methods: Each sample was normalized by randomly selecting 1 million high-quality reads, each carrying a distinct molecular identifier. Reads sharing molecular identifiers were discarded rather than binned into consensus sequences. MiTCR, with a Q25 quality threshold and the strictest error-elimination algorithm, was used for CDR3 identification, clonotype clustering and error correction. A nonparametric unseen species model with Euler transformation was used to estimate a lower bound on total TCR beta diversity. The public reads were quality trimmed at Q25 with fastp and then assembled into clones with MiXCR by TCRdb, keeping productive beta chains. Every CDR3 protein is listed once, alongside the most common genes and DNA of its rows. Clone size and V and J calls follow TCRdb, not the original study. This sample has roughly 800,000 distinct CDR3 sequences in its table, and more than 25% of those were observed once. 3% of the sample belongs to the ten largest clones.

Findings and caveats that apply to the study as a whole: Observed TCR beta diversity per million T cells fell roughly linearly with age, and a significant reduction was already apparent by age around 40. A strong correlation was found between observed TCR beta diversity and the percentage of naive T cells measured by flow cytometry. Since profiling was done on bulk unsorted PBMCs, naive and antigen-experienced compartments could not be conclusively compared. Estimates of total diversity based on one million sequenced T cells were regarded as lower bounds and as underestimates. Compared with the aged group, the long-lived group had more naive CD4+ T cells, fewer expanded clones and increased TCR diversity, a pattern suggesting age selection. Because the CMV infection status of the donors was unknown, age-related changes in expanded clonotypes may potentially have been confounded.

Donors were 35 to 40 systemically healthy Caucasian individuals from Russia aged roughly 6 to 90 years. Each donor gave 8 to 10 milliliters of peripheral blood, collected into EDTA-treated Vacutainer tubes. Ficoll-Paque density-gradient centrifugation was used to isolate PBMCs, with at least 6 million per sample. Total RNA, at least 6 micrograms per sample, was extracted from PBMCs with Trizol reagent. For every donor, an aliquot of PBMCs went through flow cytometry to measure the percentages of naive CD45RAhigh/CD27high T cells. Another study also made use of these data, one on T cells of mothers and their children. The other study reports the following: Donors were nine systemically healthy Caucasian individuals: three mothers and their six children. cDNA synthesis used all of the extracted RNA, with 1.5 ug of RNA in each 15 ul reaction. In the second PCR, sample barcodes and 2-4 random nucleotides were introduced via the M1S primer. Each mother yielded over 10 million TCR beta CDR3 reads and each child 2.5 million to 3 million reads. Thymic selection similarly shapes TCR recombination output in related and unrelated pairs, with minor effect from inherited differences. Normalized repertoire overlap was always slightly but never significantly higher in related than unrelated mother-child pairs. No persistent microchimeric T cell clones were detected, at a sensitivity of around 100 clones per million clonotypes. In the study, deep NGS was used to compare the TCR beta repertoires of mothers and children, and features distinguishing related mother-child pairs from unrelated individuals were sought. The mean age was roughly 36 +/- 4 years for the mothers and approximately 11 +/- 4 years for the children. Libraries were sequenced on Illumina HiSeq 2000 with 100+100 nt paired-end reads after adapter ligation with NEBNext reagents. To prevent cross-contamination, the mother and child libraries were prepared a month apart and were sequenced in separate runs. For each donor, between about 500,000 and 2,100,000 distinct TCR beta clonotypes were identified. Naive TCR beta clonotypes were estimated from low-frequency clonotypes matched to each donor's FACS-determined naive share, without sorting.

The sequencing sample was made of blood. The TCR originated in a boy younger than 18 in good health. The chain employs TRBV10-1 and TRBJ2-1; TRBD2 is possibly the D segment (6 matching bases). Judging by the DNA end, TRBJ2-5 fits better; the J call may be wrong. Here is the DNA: TGCGCCAGCAGTTTCAAGACGAGAATGCCCCCCCAGGACTACCACGGAGAGACCCAGTACTTC. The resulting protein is CASSFKTRMPPQDYHGETQYF.